Described below is a single TCR beta chain sequence and its context. The sample comes from a study of blood T cell repertoires in COVID-19. Study-level information: In each case, the material was cDNA or gDNA derived from T cells, B-cell-depleted T cells, or PBMCs.

This CDR3 contains 12 residues. The germline gives CDR1 SGDLS, CDR2 YYNGEE. V gave up 0 bases and J gave up 6 bases, with 6 bases separating them. In the original workflow: For nucleated cells, counts were estimated from reference gene primer amplification. Assay: immunoSEQ multiplex PCR; the TCRdb copy retains only in-frame clones and omits some. V, J and clone size are taken as reported in that table, and D and trimming were inferred from the DNA itself. The sample has roughly 26,000 clones, around 90% seen once. This TCR was sampled from a man aged 70-80 years with acute or convalescent COVID-19. J is TRBJ1-2 and V is TRBV9; unclear D gene. Input material: peripheral blood. CDR3 amino acids: CASSVGVDGYTF. The CDR3 region has the DNA TGTGCCAGCAGCGTAGGAGTAGATGGCTACACCTTC.